This TCR beta chain was sequenced in a study of spatial heterogeneity in lung cancer. Overall study context: Detected beta-chain sequences consistently exceeded alpha-chain sequences.

MiXCR was run by TCRdb on the 5' RACE reads, yielding one entry per CDR3 protein. The sample records about 92,000 distinct CDR3 sequences, about 12% being singletons. CDR3 length: 13 amino acids. V was trimmed by 1 base and J by 1 base, leaving 6 bases between them. Germline values: CDR1 DFQATT, CDR2 SNEGSKA (reference sequence). Time point: sample taken at primary tumor resection. Whole RNA was taken from tumor, nontumor lung or frozen PBMC; it was then sequenced unsorted. The source is a male donor with early-stage non-small cell lung cancer. The chain employs TRBV20-1 and TRBJ2-3; D possibly corresponds to TRBD2 (5 bases). This sample comprised PBMCs, obtained at surgery. CDR3 bases: TGCAGTGCTAGAGCCGGGGGCACAGATACGCAGTATTTT. Encoded protein: CSARAGGTDTQYF.